This paragraph covers one TCR beta chain sequence. This entry is derived from a study of OX40 agonist ivuxolimab in advanced cancers. V shed 7 bases, J shed 11 bases, and the junction held 12 bases outside the gene matches. This CDR3 contains 15 residues. Looked up from germline, CDR1 is LNHDA and CDR2 is SQIVND (reference sequence). Data came from immunoSEQ multiplex PCR; TCRdb stores just in-frame clones and leaves some out. Of more than 25,000 clones listed, approximately 86% are singletons. The sequencing here drew on CD4+ or CD8+ T cells sorted from blood, taken in a trial of the OX40 agonist ivuxolimab. The chain is built from TRBV19 and TRBJ1-6; TRBD1 aligns across 9 bases. This clonotype was obtained from an adult with an advanced solid tumor such as melanoma, head and neck, liver or kidney cancer. The CDR3 spells CASNLSGTGMAPLHF. The CDR3 region has the DNA TGTGCCAGTAATTTATCCGGGACAGGGATGGCACCCCTCCACTTT.